One and the same sample provided the 21 T cell receptor beta chains below, sequenced in a study of cytomegalovirus exposure and HLA in healthy donors. Primers included in the PCR were 60 Vbeta and 13 Jbeta primers. The repertoire was sequenced with immunoSEQ multiplex PCR; TCRdb's copy has only in-frame clones and lacks some. The sample consists of approximately 150,000 clones, roughly three quarters of them appearing once. Sequenced sample: PBMCs. The receptor source for this set is a woman aged 40-49 years in good health and CMV-seronegative.

J is TRBJ2-4 and V is TRBV6-5, with TRBD2 as a possible D gene (5 bases). V lost 2 bases and J lost 2, with 13 bases in between. Germline V gene data show CDR1 as MNHEY and CDR2 as SVGAGI. The CDR3 sequence is 16 residues long. CDR3 bases: TGTGCCAGCAGTTACCGTTGGCGAGGGTCCAAAAACATTCAGTACTTC. Amino acid sequence: CASSYRWRGSKNIQYF.

This clone was seen a handful of times. The rearrangement uses TRBV7-8 and TRBJ2-7, with D perhaps TRBD1 (7 bases). Germline CDR1 is SGHVS and CDR2 is FQNEAQ. CDR3 length equals 14 residues. With 5 bases removed from V and 4 bases from J, the gap between germline ends came to 15 bases. CDR3 DNA sequence: TGTGCCAGCAGCACGCCACAGGGGAGGTACGAGCAGTACTTC. It specifies CASSTPQGRYEQYF. Full variable domain (outside the CDR3, taken from reference TRBV7-8 and TRBJ2-7): GAGVSQSPRYKVAKRGQDVALRCDPISGHVSLFWYQQALGQGPEFLTYFQNEAQLDKSGLPSDRFFAERPEGSVSTLKIQRTQQEDSAVYLCASSTPQGRYEQYFGPGTRLTVT.

The sample holds a few counts of this clone. The V call is TRBV9, the J call TRBJ1-5, with D maybe TRBD1 (6 bases). Looked up from germline, CDR1 is SGDLS and CDR2 is YYNGEE. The V end lost 3 bases, the J end lost 0 bases, and 16 bases lay between the germline ends. The CDR3 length is 17 residues. CDR3 in amino acids: CASSASDRPYSNQPQHF. The CDR3, as DNA: TGTGCCAGCAGCGCATCAGACAGGCCCTATAGCAATCAGCCCCAGCATTTT. Together with reference TRBV9 and TRBJ1-5, the CDR3 gives the full variable domain: DSGVTQTPKHLITATGQRVTLRCSPRSGDLSVYWYQQSLDQGLQFLIQYYNGEERAKGNILERFSAQQFPDLHSELNLSSLELGDSALYFCASSASDRPYSNQPQHFGDGTRLSIL.

This rearrangement joins TRBV27 to TRBJ1-4; 8 bases fit TRBD1. This CDR3 is 14 amino acids long. The V and J ends lost 5 bases and 4 bases, in that order; junction bases with no gene match: 3. Germline CDR1 and CDR2: MNHEY and SMNVEV (reference sequence). The CDR3 spells CASSPTGVNEKLFF. The CDR3 DNA reads TGTGCCAGCAGTCCGACAGGGGTTAATGAAAAACTGTTTTTT. Full variable domain (remainder filled in from reference TRBV27 and TRBJ1-4): EAQVTQNPRYLITVTGKKLTVTCSQNMNHEYMSWYRQDPGLGLRQIYYSMNVEVTDKGDVPEGYKVSRKEKRNFPLILESPSPNQTSLYFCASSPTGVNEKLFFGSGTQLSVL.

This clone appeared once. The J gene is TRBJ1-1, the V gene TRBV12-5, with 7 nucleotides matching TRBD1. The J segment lost 7 bases and the V segment lost 5 bases, leaving 10 bases of the junction unmatched. CDR1 and CDR2 from the germline V gene are LGHNT and FRNRAP. The CDR3 contains 14 residues. The CDR3, as DNA: TGTGCTAGTGGTCTCACAGGGGCGGGAGGTGAAGCTTTCTTT. Translated, it gives CASGLTGAGGEAFF.

The chain carries TRBV10-3 and TRBJ1-1; D remains unclear. Germline V gene data show CDR1 as ENHRY and CDR2 as SYGVKD. The CDR3 is made up of 14 amino acids. The germline V and J ends were trimmed by 7 bases and 1 base, with 13 bases remaining between them. CDR3 DNA sequence: TGTGCCATCAATTCTGACGGAGGGAACACTGAAGCTTTCTTT. This codes for CAINSDGGNTEAFF.

The chain employs TRBV5-4 and TRBJ1-1; TRBD1 might be the D (6 bases). Trimming took off 9 bases at V and 0 bases at J, with 21 bases between the two ends. This CDR3 is 16 amino acids long. Germline values: CDR1 SGHNT, CDR2 YYREEE (reference sequence). This chain's CDR3 is CANTRLGGPMNTEAFF. The CDR3 region has the DNA TGTGCCAACACACGTCTAGGGGGTCCCATGAACACTGAAGCTTTCTTT.

This chain links TRBV2 with TRBJ2-6; D uncertain. Germline-derived CDR1 and CDR2 are SNHLY and FYNNEI. The CDR3 has 14 amino acids. V lost 8 bases to trimming and J lost 0 bases, with 8 bases between them. CDR3 DNA sequence: TGTGCCAGCCGGAGCTCCTCTGGGGCCAACGTCCTGACTTTC. It translates to CASRSSSGANVLTF.

The rearrangement links TRBV28 to TRBJ1-4; TRBD1 matches 7 bases. Losses at the gene ends were 6 bases for V and 8 bases for J; bases not matched to a gene: 9. Germline assignment: CDR1 MDHEN and CDR2 SYDVKM. This CDR3 comprises 14 residues. The CDR3 sequence is CASRGTVSYEKLFF. CDR3 nucleotides: TGTGCCAGCAGGGGGACAGTCTCGTACGAAAAACTGTTTTTT.

The chain combines TRBV11-2 with TRBJ2-3; 9 nucleotides match TRBD2. Germline V lookup: CDR1 SGHAT, CDR2 FQNNGV. V was pared by 5 bases and J by 6 bases, with 12 bases of the junction left unmatched. The CDR3 runs to 16 residues. CDR3 in DNA: TGTGCCAGCAGCCCCTTGCGGGGGGGCCAAGTTGATACGCAGTATTTT. Its protein product is CASSPLRGGQVDTQYF.

V is TRBV28 and J is TRBJ1-5; D not certain. Germline loops: CDR1 MDHEN, CDR2 SYDVKM. The ends were cut back, 3 bases at V and 12 bases at J, with 12 bases in the middle. The CDR3 consists of 12 residues. The CDR3 sequence is CASSFTSPYQHF. CDR3 DNA sequence: TGTGCCAGCAGTTTTACATCTCCGTACCAGCATTTT. The variable domain in full, completed from reference TRBV28 and TRBJ1-5, reads DVKVTQSSRYLVKRTGEKVFLECVQDMDHENMFWYRQDPGLGLRLIYFSYDVKMKEKGDIPEGYSVSREKKERFSLILESASTNQTSMYLCASSFTSPYQHFGDGTRLSIL.

The V and J genes are TRBV5-6 and TRBJ1-1; 8 bases agree with TRBD1. The junction had 8 bases not matched to a gene; V was cut back by 3 bases and J by 4 bases. Per germline, CDR1 SGHDT and CDR2 YYEEEE. There are 15 residues in the CDR3. The CDR3 DNA reads TGTGCCAGCAGCTCCCCTGGCACAGGGGGCACTGAAGCTTTCTTT. Its translation is CASSSPGTGGTEAFF. The variable domain in full, with the rest retrieved from reference TRBV5-6 and TRBJ1-1, is DAGVTQSPTHLIKTRGQQVTLRCSPKSGHDTVSWYQQALGQGPQFIFQYYEEEERQRGNFPDRFSGHQFPNYSSELNVNALLLGDSALYLCASSSPGTGGTEAFFGQGTRLTVV.

This clone occurred once. This chain uses TRBV28 with TRBJ1-6; D is possibly TRBD1 (6 bases). CDR3 size: 15 residues. V was shortened by 4 bases and J by 8 bases, with 15 bases between the two germline ends. CDR1 and CDR2 (germline): MDHEN, SYDVKM. The CDR3 coding sequence is TGTGCCAGCAGTTCGAAGACAGGTCTCTATTCACCCCTCCACTTT. Residues: CASSSKTGLYSPLHF.

This clone was observed a single time. The chain combines TRBV6-1 with TRBJ1-6; no clear D. The CDR3 loop spans 13 amino acids. Trimming stripped 8 bases from V and 2 bases from J, with 7 bases between. Germline CDR1 is MNHNS and CDR2 is SASEGT. CDR3 residues: CASRTPYNSPLHF. The CDR3 bases are TGTGCCAGCCGGACTCCCTATAATTCACCCCTCCACTTT.

The rearrangement joins TRBV4-3 to TRBJ2-3, with TRBD2 identical over 8 bases. The V and J ends lost 5 bases and 5 bases, in that order; junction bases with no gene match: 15. Germline CDR1 is LGHNA and CDR2 is YSLEER. This CDR3 contains 17 residues. CDR3 in amino acids: CASSYDRTAGGGDTQYF. The CDR3 nucleotides are TGCGCCAGCAGCTACGACCGAACGGCGGGAGGAGGAGATACGCAGTATTTT.

This chain's CDR3 is CASSIQGAPNEKLFF. The CDR3 DNA follows: TGTGCCAGCAGCATACAGGGGGCGCCTAATGAAAAACTGTTTTTT. This chain connects TRBV11-2 to TRBJ1-4, with 9 nucleotides matching TRBD1. V dropped 5 bases and J dropped 3; count of bases not matched to a gene: 4. Germline V gene sequence: CDR1 SGHAT, CDR2 FQNNGV. The CDR3 is made up of 15 amino acids.

The rearrangement uses TRBV6-1 and TRBJ1-1, with TRBD1 matching 7 bases. The CDR3 totals 15 residues. The ends lost 6 bases at V and 1 base at J; junction bases unmatched: 8. Germline V gene sequence: CDR1 MNHNS, CDR2 SASEGT. The CDR3 DNA reads as TGTGCCAGCAGGGACAGGTACCTAGAGAACACTGAAGCTTTCTTT. Its protein is CASRDRYLENTEAFF.

The J gene is TRBJ1-4, the V gene TRBV7-2; D remains unclear. Trimming took 4 bases from V and 1 from J, leaving 10 bases between them. This CDR3 comprises 15 residues. The germline V gene has CDR1 SGHTA and CDR2 FQGNSA. CDR3 DNA sequence: TGTGCCAGCAGCTCCCAAGTCGGAACTAATGAAAAACTGTTTTTT. Its translation: CASSSQVGTNEKLFF. Drawing the rest from reference TRBV7-2 and TRBJ1-4, the complete variable domain is GAGVSQSPSNKVTEKGKDVELRCDPISGHTALYWYRQSLGQGLEFLIYFQGNSAPDKSGLPSDRFSAERTGGSVSTLTIQRTQQEDSAVYLCASSSQVGTNEKLFFGSGTQLSVL.

The gene calls are TRBV28 and TRBJ1-1, with D unclear. Germline V gene data show CDR1 as MDHEN and CDR2 as SYDVKM. The CDR3 loop spans 14 amino acids. Trimming left V 3 bases short and J 4 bases short, with 12 bases between. CDR3: CASSFVPTSTEAFF. The CDR3 DNA sequence: TGTGCCAGCAGTTTTGTACCGACTAGCACTGAAGCTTTCTTT.

This clone occurred a few times. The CDR3 protein is CASSLGTGRYEQYF. The CDR3 DNA follows: TGTGCCAGCAGCTTAGGCACAGGGAGATACGAGCAGTACTTC. The gene calls are TRBV7-8 and TRBJ2-7; the D gene is possibly TRBD1 (6 bases). Germline V gene lookup returns CDR1 SGHVS and CDR2 FQNEAQ. V lost 1 base and J lost 4, with 11 bases in between. CDR3 length equals 14 residues.

This chain uses TRBV7-2 with TRBJ2-7; 9 bases map to TRBD1. CDR1 SGHTA and CDR2 FQGNSA come from the germline V gene. V lost 5 bases, J lost 9 bases, and 14 bases stayed unmatched. The length of the CDR3 is 15 residues. CDR3 sequence: CASSLLPETGGAQYF. The CDR3 bases are TGTGCCAGCAGCCTCCTCCCGGAGACAGGGGGTGCGCAGTACTTC.